The rows below give T cell receptor beta chains drawn from one sample of a study of blood T cell repertoires in COVID-19. Assay used: immunoSEQ multiplex PCR; TCRdb lists only in-frame clones, some missing. The data show some 220,000 clones, with roughly 80% seen just once and 5.2% held by the top ten. The sequenced sample consisted of peripheral blood. All receptors derive from a woman in her 70s with COVID-19, enrolled during active disease. CDR3s include the opening cysteine and the closing phenylalanine or tryptophan. Fields, in order: J gene, V gene, clone size, D gene, CDR3 protein, CDR3 DNA. D genes are given only for firm matches. Not every row has a clone size; where given, it reads once, few, many or a size class.

TRBJ2-2,TRBV2,NA,NA,CASMGPDNTGELFF,TGTGCCAGCATGGGCCCTGACAACACCGGGGAGCTGTTTTTT
TRBJ2-5,TRBV9,NA,TRBD2,CASSKGTSGRAGQETQYF,TGTGCCAGCAGCAAAGGGACTAGCGGGAGGGCGGGTCAAGAGACCCAGTACTTC
TRBJ2-5,TRBV5-5,NA,TRBD2,CASSLAGLAATQETQYF,TGTGCCAGCAGCTTGGCCGGACTAGCGGCTACACAAGAGACCCAGTACTTC
TRBJ2-3,TRBV29-1,NA,NA,CSTDTDTQYF,TGCAGCACTGACACAGATACGCAGTATTTT
TRBJ1-5,TRBV2,few,NA,CASSRAGQPQHF,TGTGCCAGCAGCAGGGCTGGACAGCCCCAGCATTTT
TRBJ2-3,TRBV27,NA,NA,CASSSQGRSSDTQYF,TGTGCCAGCAGTTCCCAGGGTAGGTCGTCAGATACGCAGTATTTT
TRBJ2-7,TRBV27,NA,TRBD2,CASSLSTSVSYEQYF,TGTGCCAGCAGTTTATCGACTAGCGTTTCCTACGAGCAGTACTTC
TRBJ1-1,TRBV28,NA,NA,CASSSSRNEAFF,TGTGCCAGCAGTTCCTCGAGGAATGAAGCTTTCTTT
TRBJ2-7,TRBV6-6,NA,TRBD2,CASTLSGASYEQYF,TGTGCCAGCACCCTTAGCGGGGCCTCCTACGAGCAGTACTTC
TRBJ2-1,TRBV28,NA,NA,CASSTGTVLRSYNEQFF,TGTGCCAGCAGTACCGGGACTGTTCTACGCTCCTACAATGAGCAGTTCTTC
TRBJ2-3,TRBV9,NA,TRBD2,CASSANGASGMSKQYF,TGTGCCAGCAGCGCTAACGGGGCTAGCGGGATGTCTAAGCAGTATTTT
TRBJ1-1,TRBV10-3,NA,TRBD1,CATLADRAHTEAFF,TGTGCCACCCTGGCGGACAGGGCCCACACTGAAGCTTTCTTT
TRBJ2-7,TRBV28,NA,TRBD1,CASRQQGSNSYEQYF,TGTGCCAGCAGGCAACAGGGGTCCAACTCCTACGAGCAGTACTTC
TRBJ2-7,TRBV18,NA,TRBD1,CASSEQGAPYEQYF,TGTGCCAGCTCAGAACAGGGGGCCCCCTACGAGCAGTACTTC
TRBJ1-6,TRBV28,few,NA,CASNPRGGTKNSPLHF,TGTGCCAGCAACCCGAGGGGTGGGACAAAAAATTCACCCCTCCACTTT
TRBJ2-3,TRBV6-5,once,NA,CASSSTRGIDTQYF,TGTGCCAGCAGTTCCACCCGGGGGATAGATACGCAGTATTTT
TRBJ1-1,TRBV30,NA,NA,CAWRVKGMNTEAFF,TGTGCCTGGAGGGTTAAGGGGATGAACACTGAAGCTTTCTTT
TRBJ1-1,TRBV6-4,NA,NA,CASRRQAELNTEAFF,TGTGCCAGCAGACGACAGGCCGAGTTGAACACTGAAGCTTTCTTT
TRBJ2-2,TRBV6-5,NA,NA,CARIRGGGGTGELFF,TGTGCCCGCATACGAGGGGGGGGAGGCACCGGGGAGCTGTTTTTT
TRBJ1-1,TRBV7-9,NA,NA,CASSYPGSEAFF,TGTGCCAGCAGCTACCCCGGGAGTGAAGCTTTCTTT
TRBJ1-2,TRBV27,NA,TRBD1,CASSFRQGHSNYGYTF,TGTGCCAGCAGTTTCAGACAGGGGCACTCTAACTATGGCTACACCTTC
TRBJ2-7,TRBV7-2,NA,NA,CASSLDSGTVYEQYF,TGTGCCAGCAGCTTAGATAGCGGGACAGTTTACGAGCAGTACTTC
TRBJ2-1,TRBV28,NA,TRBD1,CASSLSLSGDRAQRSEQFF,TGTGCCAGCAGTTTATCGTTGTCTGGGGACAGGGCCCAAAGGAGTGAGCAGTTCTTC
TRBJ2-5,TRBV11-2,NA,TRBD2,CASSFHRLAGFETQYF,TGTGCCAGCAGCTTTCACCGACTAGCGGGATTTGAGACCCAGTACTTC
TRBJ1-3,TRBV18,once,NA,CASSSGTIPGNTIYF,TGTGCCAGCTCATCGGGGACAATCCCTGGAAACACCATATATTTT
TRBJ1-2,TRBV6-2/TRBV6-3,once,NA,CASSPGSGNYGYTF,TGTGCCAGCAGTCCGGGTTCGGGTAACTATGGCTACACCTTC
TRBJ1-1,TRBV5-1,NA,NA,CASSLGQTYTEAFF,TGCGCCAGCAGCTTGGGACAGACATACACTGAAGCTTTCTTT
TRBJ2-4,TRBV19,few,TRBD2,CASGLAGVGSKNIQYF,TGTGCCAGCGGACTAGCGGGAGTCGGGTCCAAAAACATTCAGTACTTC
TRBJ2-2,TRBV5-1,NA,TRBD1,CASSFQGANGELFF,TGCGCCAGCAGCTTTCAGGGGGCTAACGGGGAGCTGTTTTTT
TRBJ2-7,TRBV2,NA,TRBD2,CASTLEGLAGKEQYF,TGTGCCAGCACCTTGGAGGGACTAGCGGGAAAAGAGCAGTACTTC
TRBJ2-6,TRBV28,NA,TRBD2,CAALGGTFSGANVLTF,TGTGCCGCCCTGGGAGGGACCTTCTCTGGGGCCAACGTCCTGACTTTC
TRBJ2-3,TRBV7-8,NA,NA,CASSLTTAADTQYF,TGTGCCAGCAGCCTCACGACCGCGGCAGATACGCAGTATTTT
TRBJ1-2,TRBV5-1,NA,NA,CASRDTSNYGYTF,TGCGCCAGCCGGGACACCTCGAACTATGGCTACACCTTC
TRBJ1-2,TRBV6-5,once,NA,CASSYLQAYGYTF,TGTGCCAGCAGTTACTTGCAGGCCTATGGCTACACCTTC
TRBJ2-5,TRBV30,NA,TRBD2,CAWSGGLAEETQYF,TGTGCCTGGAGTGGGGGTCTAGCGGAAGAGACCCAGTACTTC
TRBJ2-1,TRBV11-3,NA,NA,CASSLEASRYNEQFF,TGTGCCAGCAGCTTAGAAGCTAGCAGATACAATGAGCAGTTCTTC
TRBJ2-7,TRBV21-1,NA,NA,CASILPRDRGAYEQYF,TGTGCCAGCATCCTTCCCCGGGACAGGGGGGCCTACGAGCAGTACTTC
TRBJ2-7,TRBV25-1,NA,NA,CASSDPNSREQYF,TGTGCCAGCAGTGACCCTAATAGCCGCGAGCAGTACTTC
TRBJ2-7,TRBV6-1,once,NA,CASSEVGDYEQYF,TGTGCCAGCAGTGAAGTTGGAGACTACGAGCAGTACTTC
TRBJ1-2,TRBV6-5,NA,NA,CASTPGGGLGYTF,TGTGCCAGCACTCCCGGGGGGGGCCTGGGCTACACCTTC
TRBJ1-3,TRBV2,few,NA,CASSLPGTTGNTIYF,TGTGCCAGCAGTCTCCCGGGAACTACTGGAAACACCATATATTTT
TRBJ1-1,TRBV28,NA,TRBD1,CASSPDRGGTEAFF,TGTGCCAGCAGCCCTGACAGGGGTGGGACTGAAGCTTTCTTT
TRBJ2-2,TRBV7-9,NA,NA,CASSFGRPTGELFF,TGTGCCAGCAGCTTTGGGAGACCCACCGGGGAGCTGTTTTTT
TRBJ2-1,TRBV7-2,NA,TRBD1,CASRQHLRDRAYNEQFF,TGTGCCAGCAGGCAACACCTCCGGGACAGGGCCTACAATGAGCAGTTCTTC
TRBJ2-7,TRBV18,NA,TRBD2,CASSPGTSGSGNEQYF,TGTGCCAGCTCACCCGGGACTAGCGGGAGTGGCAACGAGCAGTACTTC
TRBJ2-3,TRBV6-2/TRBV6-3,once,TRBD2,CASSYSRLAGGGTQYF,TGTGCCAGCAGTTACTCGAGACTAGCGGGAGGTGGTACGCAGTATTTT
TRBJ2-1,TRBV2,NA,NA,CASSSGGYGNEQFF,TGTGCCAGCAGTTCCGGAGGCTACGGTAATGAGCAGTTCTTC
TRBJ1-1,TRBV10-3,NA,TRBD1,CAIQGARNTEAFF,TGTGCCATACAGGGGGCGCGGAACACTGAAGCTTTCTTT
TRBJ2-3,TRBV24-1,NA,TRBD2,CATSDSGGLAGADTQYF,TGTGCCACCAGTGATTCAGGGGGACTAGCGGGAGCAGATACGCAGTATTTT
TRBJ2-1,TRBV16,NA,TRBD2,CASSQVVLAGVYNEQFF,TGTGCCAGCAGCCAAGTCGTCCTAGCGGGAGTCTACAATGAGCAGTTCTTC
TRBJ1-5,TRBV6-2/TRBV6-3,NA,TRBD1,CASSSGQISNQPQHF,TGTGCCAGCAGTTCGGGACAGATTAGCAATCAGCCCCAGCATTTT
TRBJ1-4,TRBV5-1,NA,TRBD1,CASSLFGTGGEVEKLFF,TGCGCCAGCAGCTTGTTTGGGACAGGGGGCGAAGTAGAAAAACTGTTTTTT